This TCR beta chain originates from a study of T cell responses to AZD1222 COVID-19 vaccine. Overall study findings and caveats: Females outnumbered males among donors, who were mostly white British; clonal diversity was possibly underestimated.

Generated by immunoSEQ multiplex PCR, the TCRdb table keeps only in-frame clones and is missing some. Here the sample spans roughly 140,000 clones, around 90% being singletons. Trimming shortened V by 4 bases and J by 6 bases, and 13 bases separated the two germline ends. This CDR3 has 15 residues. Looked up from germline, CDR1 is MNHEY and CDR2 is SVGAGI. Worth noting for this clone: The target antigen is unknown.

The material sequenced was peripheral blood, taken on day 0 of AZD1222 vaccination. This clonotype originated in an adult in good health. The chain recombines TRBV6-5 with TRBJ1-6; maybe TRBD1 (6 bases). In DNA form, the CDR3 reads TGTGCCAGCAGTTCATACACCAGGGGTAATTCACCCCTCCACTTT. Translated: CASSSYTRGNSPLHF.